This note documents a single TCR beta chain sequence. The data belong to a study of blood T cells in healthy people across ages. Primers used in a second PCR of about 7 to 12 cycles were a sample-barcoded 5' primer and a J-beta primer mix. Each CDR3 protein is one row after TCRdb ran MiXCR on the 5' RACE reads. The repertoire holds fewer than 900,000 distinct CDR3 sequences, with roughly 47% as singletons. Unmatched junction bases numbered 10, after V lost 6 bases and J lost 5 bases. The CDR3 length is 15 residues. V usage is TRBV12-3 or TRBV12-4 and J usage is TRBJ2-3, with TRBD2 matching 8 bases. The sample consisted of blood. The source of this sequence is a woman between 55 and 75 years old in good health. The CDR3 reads CASSKAGARKDTQYF. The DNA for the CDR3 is TGTGCCAGCAGCAAAGCGGGGGCACGCAAAGATACGCAGTATTTT.